The present T cell receptor (beta chain) was sequenced within a study of post-analysis software for immune sequencing data. Study-level information: The disease courses spanned relapsing-remitting, secondary progressive and progressive-relapsing forms of multiple sclerosis.

Prepared TCR beta cDNA libraries contained unique molecular identifiers. Approximately 0.5 million cDNA molecules were recovered from an input of about 1 to 10 million T cells. MiXCR, applied by TCRdb to the PCR reads, yields one record per CDR3 protein. The sample lists around 400,000 distinct CDR3 sequences, less than 40% seen once, with approximately 7.7% in the top ten. A word on this clonotype: Its antigen is not known.

Germline V gene sequence: CDR1 MNHEY, CDR2 SVGAGI. V trimming: 2 bases; J trimming: 14 bases; junction bases outside the gene matches: 6. This CDR3 is 13 amino acids long. Overall study findings and caveats: Controls had significantly higher normalized Chao1 diversity than multiple sclerosis patients. Patients had higher frequencies than controls of about five TRBV segments, including TRBV5-6, TRBV5-1 and TRBV20-1. Samples from a shared batch, those prepared together, strongly co-clustered by F measure.

The chain uses TRBV6-5 and TRBJ2-3; TRBD1 matches at 11 bases. Sequenced material: blood. The receptor comes from a girl aged 2-10 years with multiple sclerosis. The DNA of the CDR3 is TGTGCCAGCAGTTACGGGGACAGGGGGTTGTGGTATTTT. Translating it yields CASSYGDRGLWYF.